This TCR beta chain was sequenced during a study of chemoradiotherapy in HPV16-positive cancers (dated by TCRdb to the early 2020s). Study-wide context: Candidate HPV-specific T-cell clones and common TCR motifs were defined through functional T-cell assays on cells from two HPV16-positive patients. The study asked whether T-cell immunity against the HPV oncoproteins E6 and E7 changes during chemoradiotherapy and whether it affects survival. The candidate HPV-specific TCRs and motifs were then tracked in TCR repertoires from under 100 patients with HPV-related cancers. Study-level results and caveats: In HPV16-positive patients, expansion of HPV-responsive T cells during chemoradiotherapy was associated with improved recurrence-free survival. Expansion of candidate HPV-specific clones and E7-related TCR motifs was observed in the tumor microenvironment during treatment, whereas no such expansion was observed for non-HPV-specific T cells. Only a couple of HPV16-positive patients were used to derive the functional definition of HPV-specific T cells, and the survival association was reported for HPV16-positive patients.

Because repertoires were sampled repeatedly during chemoradiotherapy, clonal expansion in the tumor microenvironment could be followed. The receptor library was made with the immunoSEQ multiplex PCR assay. TCRdb took this table from immuneACCESS and kept in-frame rearrangements with V and J called. Such tables lack part of the clones; where checked against another copy, unresolved V genes explain under half of the gap, and the rest is unexplained. In all, the sample holds roughly 12,000 clones, and approximately 75% of those were seen once. The ten top clones hold 8.3% of the sample. In the case of this clone: There is no known antigen for this receptor. No much larger clone exists at a distance of one base, and base qualities are not known.

Looking up the germline V gene (reference sequence) yields CDR1 MNHNY and CDR2 SVGAGI. Reading from cysteine to phenylalanine, the CDR3 counts 15 amino acids. Of all the DNA, just the CDR3 is kept, 45 bases in frame from base 1. At the junction V is shortened by 4 bases and J by 4 bases; bases outside the gene matches: 7. The sequence links TRBV6-6 to TRBJ2-7, and 10 junction bases match TRBD2. This material was obtained from a patient who underwent chemoradiotherapy. The sequence was collected from a human donor with HPV-associated anogenital cancer. The DNA reads TGTGCCAGCAGTTCGCCCACACTAGCGGGATACGAGCAGTACTTC. Translated, it gives CASSSPTLAGYEQYF.